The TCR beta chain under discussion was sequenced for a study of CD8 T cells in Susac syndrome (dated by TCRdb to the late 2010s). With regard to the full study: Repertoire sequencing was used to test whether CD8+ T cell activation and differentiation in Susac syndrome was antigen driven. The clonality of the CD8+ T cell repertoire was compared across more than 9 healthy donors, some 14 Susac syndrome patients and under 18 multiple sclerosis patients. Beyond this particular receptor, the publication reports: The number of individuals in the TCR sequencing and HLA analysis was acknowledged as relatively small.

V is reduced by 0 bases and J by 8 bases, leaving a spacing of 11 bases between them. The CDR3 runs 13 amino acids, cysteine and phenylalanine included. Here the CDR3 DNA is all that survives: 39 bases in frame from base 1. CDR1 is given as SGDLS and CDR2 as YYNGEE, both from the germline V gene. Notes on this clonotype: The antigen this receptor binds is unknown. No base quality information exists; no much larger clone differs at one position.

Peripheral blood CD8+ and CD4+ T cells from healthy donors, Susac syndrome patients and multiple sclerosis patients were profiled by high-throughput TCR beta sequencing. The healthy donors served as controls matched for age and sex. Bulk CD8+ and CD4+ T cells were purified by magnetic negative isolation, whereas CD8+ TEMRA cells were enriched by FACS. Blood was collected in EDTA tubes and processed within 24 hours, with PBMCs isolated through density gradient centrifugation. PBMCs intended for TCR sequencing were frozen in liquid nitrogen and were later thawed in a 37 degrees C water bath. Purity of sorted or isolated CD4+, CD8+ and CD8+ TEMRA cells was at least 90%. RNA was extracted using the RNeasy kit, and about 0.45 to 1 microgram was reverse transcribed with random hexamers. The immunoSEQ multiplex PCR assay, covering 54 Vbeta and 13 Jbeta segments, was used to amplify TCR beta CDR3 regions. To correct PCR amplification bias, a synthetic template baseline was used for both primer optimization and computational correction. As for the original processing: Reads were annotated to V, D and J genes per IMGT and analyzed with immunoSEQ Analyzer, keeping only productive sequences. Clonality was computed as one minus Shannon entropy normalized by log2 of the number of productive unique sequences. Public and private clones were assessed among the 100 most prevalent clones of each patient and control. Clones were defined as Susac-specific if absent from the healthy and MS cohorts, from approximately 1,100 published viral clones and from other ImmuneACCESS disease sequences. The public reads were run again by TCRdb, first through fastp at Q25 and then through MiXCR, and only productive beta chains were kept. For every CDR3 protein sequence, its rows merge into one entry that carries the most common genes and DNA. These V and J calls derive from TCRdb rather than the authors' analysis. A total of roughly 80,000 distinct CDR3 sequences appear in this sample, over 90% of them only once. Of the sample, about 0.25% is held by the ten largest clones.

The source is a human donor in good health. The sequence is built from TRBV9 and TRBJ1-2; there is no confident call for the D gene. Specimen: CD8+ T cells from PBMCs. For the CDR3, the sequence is CASSVDPNRGYTF. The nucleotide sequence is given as TGTGCCAGCAGCGTAGATCCCAACCGCGGCTACACCTTC.